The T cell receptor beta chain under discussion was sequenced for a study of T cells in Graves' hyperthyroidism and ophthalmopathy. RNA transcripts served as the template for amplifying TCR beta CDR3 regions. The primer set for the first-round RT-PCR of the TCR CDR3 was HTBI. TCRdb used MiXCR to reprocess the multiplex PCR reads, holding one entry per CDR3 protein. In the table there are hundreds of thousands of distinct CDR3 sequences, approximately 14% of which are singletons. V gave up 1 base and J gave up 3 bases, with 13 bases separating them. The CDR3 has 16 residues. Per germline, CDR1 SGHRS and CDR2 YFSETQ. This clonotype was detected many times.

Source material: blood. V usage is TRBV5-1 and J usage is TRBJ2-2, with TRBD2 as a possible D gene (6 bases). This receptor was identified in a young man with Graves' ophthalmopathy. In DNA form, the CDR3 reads TGCGCCAGCAGCTTGTCGCCGGGAGCGGACACCGGGGAGCTGTTTTTT. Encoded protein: CASSLSPGADTGELFF.